A selection of T cell receptor beta chains follows, all from one sample in a study of metastatic and nonmetastatic thyroid tumors. TCRdb reprocessed the PCR reads via MiXCR. The repertoire holds 15,000 to 20,000 clones, with about 25% as singletons. The sample taken for sequencing was adjacent normal tissue. The receptors were gathered from a female donor with papillary thyroid cancer or a benign thyroid nodule (not recorded which). Some clones in this sample may be carry-over from other donors' samples. Each CDR3 is given without its conserved first and last residue. D genes are given only for firm matches.

v_gene	j_gene	d_gene	CDR3aa
TRBV3-1	TRBJ2-5	-	ASSLRRGSGGETQY
TRBV5-1	TRBJ2-3	TRBD2	ASSLKRTSDLTDTQY
TRBV10-3	TRBJ2-3	-	AISESGSADTQY
TRBV7-8	TRBJ2-1	-	ASSPRRQGIYNEQF
TRBV12-3/TRBV12-4	TRBJ1-6	-	ASSPYTGSPLH
TRBV11-2	TRBJ2-7	-	ASSPSIGQGGYEQY
TRBV20-1	TRBJ1-2	TRBD1	SARGGTGPGEGYT
TRBV20-1	TRBJ1-1	-	SALTDTEAF
TRBV29-1	TRBJ2-7	-	SVEEDGAHEQY
TRBV19	TRBJ2-3	TRBD2	ASRLAGVDGTQY
TRBV20-1	TRBJ2-7	-	SAMRGDEQY
TRBV20-1	TRBJ2-1	TRBD1	SAPRTGVHEQF
TRBV5-1	TRBJ1-1	-	ASSFAGEAF
TRBV28	TRBJ1-5	-	ASSPSPRVGQPQH
TRBV5-1	TRBJ2-7	-	ASSLGEGFIGYEQY
TRBV5-1	TRBJ2-7	-	ASSSRHPYEQY
TRBV12-3/TRBV12-4	TRBJ2-2	TRBD2	ASSLGLARTGELF
TRBV5-1	TRBJ2-6	-	ASSLEASGANVLT
TRBV6-1	TRBJ2-7	-	ASSPPWGGFPYEQY
TRBV2	TRBJ1-5	-	ASSRLNSNQPQH
TRBV2	TRBJ2-7	TRBD1	ASSKTGVPIYEQY
TRBV28	TRBJ1-3	-	ASSSSRIGTIY
TRBV28	TRBJ1-2	TRBD1	ASSLGTGGRGYT
TRBV27	TRBJ2-7	-	ASTDNSYEQY
TRBV7-3	TRBJ1-4	-	ASTRGRATNEKLF
TRBV2	TRBJ2-2	-	ASTGYLSTGELF
TRBV12-3/TRBV12-4	TRBJ1-2	-	ASSRENRENYGYT
TRBV2	TRBJ1-1	-	ASSVLAVNTETF
TRBV20-1	TRBJ1-1	-	SGGGFGVYTEAF
TRBV28	TRBJ1-1	TRBD1	ASSSRGQGVNTEAF
TRBV5-1	TRBJ1-5	TRBD1	ASSPGTGGLNQPQH
TRBV20-1	TRBJ2-7	TRBD2	SADRILKKAGATHEQY
TRBV11-1	TRBJ2-6	-	ASSPPCPPGANVLT
TRBV12-3/TRBV12-4	TRBJ2-7	TRBD2	ASILVAGAYEQY
TRBV28	TRBJ2-2	-	ASRLDTLETGELF
TRBV6-9	TRBJ2-7	TRBD1	ASSYQGAYEQY
TRBV5-1	TRBJ2-5	-	ASSLGARVVSETQY
TRBV11-2	TRBJ2-7	TRBD2	ASSRGLDYEQY
TRBV3-1	TRBJ2-1	-	ASSQENSSPPGEQF
TRBV5-6	TRBJ2-7	TRBD1	ANTTGGFYEQY
TRBV19	TRBJ2-4	-	ASSIGIGKKIQY
TRBV28	TRBJ2-6	-	ASSFILSHGDNVLT
TRBV7-3	TRBJ2-1	TRBD2	ASSLAGGHSNEQF
TRBV7-2	TRBJ2-1	-	ASSEEETNEQL
TRBV7-3	TRBJ2-5	-	ASSLTVGETQY
TRBV2	TRBJ2-7	TRBD2	ASMGLAGYEQY
TRBV20-1	TRBJ1-1	-	SARDYQGMNTEAF
TRBV6-2/TRBV6-3	TRBJ2-1	-	ASSYSTSRDERF
TRBV4-1	TRBJ2-7	-	ASSRGTYTSYEQY